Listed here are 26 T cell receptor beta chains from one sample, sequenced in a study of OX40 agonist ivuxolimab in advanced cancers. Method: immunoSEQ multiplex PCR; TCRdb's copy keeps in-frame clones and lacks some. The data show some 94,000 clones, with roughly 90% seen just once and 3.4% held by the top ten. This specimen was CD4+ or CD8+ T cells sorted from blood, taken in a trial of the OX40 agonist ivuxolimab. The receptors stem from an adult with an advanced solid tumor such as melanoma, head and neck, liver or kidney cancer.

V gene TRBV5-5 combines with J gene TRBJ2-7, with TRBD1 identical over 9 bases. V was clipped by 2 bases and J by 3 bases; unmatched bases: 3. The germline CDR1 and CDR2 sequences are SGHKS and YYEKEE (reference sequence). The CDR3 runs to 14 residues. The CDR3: CASSLTGGFYEQYF. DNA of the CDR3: TGTGCCAGCAGCTTAACAGGGGGCTTCTACGAGCAGTACTTC.

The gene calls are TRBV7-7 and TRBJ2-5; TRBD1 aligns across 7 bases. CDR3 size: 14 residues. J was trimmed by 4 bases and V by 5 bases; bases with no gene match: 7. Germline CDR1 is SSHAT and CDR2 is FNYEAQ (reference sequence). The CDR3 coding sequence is TGTGCCAGCAGCCGAACGACAGGGTTAGAGACCCAGTACTTC. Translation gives CASSRTTGLETQYF. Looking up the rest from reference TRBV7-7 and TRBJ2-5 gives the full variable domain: GAGVSQSPRYKVTKRGQDVTLRCDPISSHATLYWYQQALGQGPEFLTYFNYEAQPDKSGLPSDRFSAERPEGSISTLTIQRTEQRDSAMYRCASSRTTGLETQYFGPGTRLLVL.

CDR3 nucleotides: TGCGCCAGCAGCCCCCGACTAGGGACGGGCTCCTACGAGCAGTACTTC. Encoded protein: CASSPRLGTGSYEQYF. The J gene is TRBJ2-7, the V gene TRBV4-1; the D gene is possibly TRBD2 (6 bases). The length of the CDR3 is 16 residues. Trimming took off 4 bases at V and 0 bases at J, with 16 bases between the two ends. Germline loops: CDR1 MGHRA, CDR2 YSYEKL.

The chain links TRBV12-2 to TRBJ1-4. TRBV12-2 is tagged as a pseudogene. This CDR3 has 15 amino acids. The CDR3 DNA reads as TGTGCAAGTCCCTCCGTTGAGGAAAGAAGGGAAAAACTGTTTTTT. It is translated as CASPSVEERREKLFF.

Here the CDR3 reads CASSLAVVGTLSNQPQHF. The CDR3, as DNA: TGTGCCAGCAGCTTAGCGGTGGTAGGGACACTTAGCAATCAGCCCCAGCATTTT. This chain uses TRBV7-8 with TRBJ1-5; weak D call: TRBD1 (6 bases). Trimming shortened V by 0 bases and J by 0 bases, and 15 bases separated the two germline ends. Germline values: CDR1 SGHVS, CDR2 FQNEAQ. The CDR3 length is 18 residues. The full variable domain, with the rest looked up from reference TRBV7-8 and TRBJ1-5, is GAGVSQSPRYKVAKRGQDVALRCDPISGHVSLFWYQQALGQGPEFLTYFQNEAQLDKSGLPSDRFFAERPEGSVSTLKIQRTQQEDSAVYLCASSLAVVGTLSNQPQHFGDGTRLSIL.

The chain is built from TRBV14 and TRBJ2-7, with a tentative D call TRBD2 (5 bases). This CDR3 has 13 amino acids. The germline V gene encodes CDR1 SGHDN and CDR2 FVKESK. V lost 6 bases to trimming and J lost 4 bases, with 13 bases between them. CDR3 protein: CASSQTNLYEQYF. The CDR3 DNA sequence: TGTGCCAGCAGTCAGACTAACCTATACGAGCAGTACTTC. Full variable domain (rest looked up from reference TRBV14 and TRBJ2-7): EAGVTQFPSHSVIEKGQTVTLRCDPISGHDNLYWYRRVMGKEIKFLLHFVKESKQDESGMPNNRFLAERTGGTYSTLKVQPAELEDSGVYFCASSQTNLYEQYFGPGTRLTVT.

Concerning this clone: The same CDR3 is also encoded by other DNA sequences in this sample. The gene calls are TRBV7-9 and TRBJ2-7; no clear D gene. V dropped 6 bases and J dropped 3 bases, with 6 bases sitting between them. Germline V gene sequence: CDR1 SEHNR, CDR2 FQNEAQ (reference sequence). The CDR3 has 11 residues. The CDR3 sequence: CASSPDYEQYF. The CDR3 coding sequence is TGTGCCAGCAGTCCCGACTACGAGCAGTACTTC.

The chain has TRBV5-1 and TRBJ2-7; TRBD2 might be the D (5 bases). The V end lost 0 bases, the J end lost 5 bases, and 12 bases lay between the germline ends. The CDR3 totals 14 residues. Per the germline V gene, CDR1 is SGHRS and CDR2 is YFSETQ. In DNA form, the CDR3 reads TGCGCCAGCAGCTTGGCCGCGGACTGGGACGAGCAGTACTTC. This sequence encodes CASSLAADWDEQYF.

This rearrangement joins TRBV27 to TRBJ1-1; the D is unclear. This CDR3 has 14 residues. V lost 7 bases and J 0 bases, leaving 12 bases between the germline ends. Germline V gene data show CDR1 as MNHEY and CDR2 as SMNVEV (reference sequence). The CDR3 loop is CASTPGSLNTEAFF. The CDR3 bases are TGTGCCAGCACCCCAGGCAGTTTGAACACTGAAGCTTTCTTT.

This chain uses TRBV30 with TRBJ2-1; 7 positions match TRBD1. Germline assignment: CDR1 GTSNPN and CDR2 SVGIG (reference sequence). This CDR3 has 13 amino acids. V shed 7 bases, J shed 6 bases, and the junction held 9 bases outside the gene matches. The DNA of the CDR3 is TGTGCCTTCGGTGGGGACAGCCTCAATGAGCAGTTCTTC. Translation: CAFGGDSLNEQFF.

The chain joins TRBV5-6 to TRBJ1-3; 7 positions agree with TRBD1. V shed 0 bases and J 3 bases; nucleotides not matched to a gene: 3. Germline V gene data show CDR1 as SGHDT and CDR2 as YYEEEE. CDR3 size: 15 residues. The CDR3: CASSLGRGYGNTIYF. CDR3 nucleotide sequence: TGTGCCAGCAGCTTGGGCAGGGGGTATGGAAACACCATATATTTT.

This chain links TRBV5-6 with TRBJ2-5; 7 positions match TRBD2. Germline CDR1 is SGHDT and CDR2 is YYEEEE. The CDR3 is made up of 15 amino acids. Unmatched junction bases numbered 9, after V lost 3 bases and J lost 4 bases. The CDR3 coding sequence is TGTGCCAGCAGCTCCCCAGCGGGGCAAGTAGAGACCCAGTACTTC. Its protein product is CASSSPAGQVETQYF. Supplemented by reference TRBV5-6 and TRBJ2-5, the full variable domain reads DAGVTQSPTHLIKTRGQQVTLRCSPKSGHDTVSWYQQALGQGPQFIFQYYEEEERQRGNFPDRFSGHQFPNYSSELNVNALLLGDSALYLCASSSPAGQVETQYFGPGTRLLVL.

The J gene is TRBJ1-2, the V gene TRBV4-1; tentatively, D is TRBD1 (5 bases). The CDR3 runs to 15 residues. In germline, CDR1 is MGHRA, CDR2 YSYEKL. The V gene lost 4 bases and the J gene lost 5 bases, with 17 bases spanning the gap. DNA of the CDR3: TGCGCCAGCAGCCCGCCGGCCAGGGAGGGATATGGCTACACCTTC. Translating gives CASSPPAREGYGYTF.

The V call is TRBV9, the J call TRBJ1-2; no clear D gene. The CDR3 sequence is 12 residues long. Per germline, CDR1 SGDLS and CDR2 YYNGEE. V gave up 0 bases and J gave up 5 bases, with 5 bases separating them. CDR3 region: CASSVVGYGYTF. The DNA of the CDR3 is TGTGCCAGCAGCGTAGTCGGGTATGGCTACACCTTC.

CDR3 DNA sequence: TGCGCCAGCAGCTTGGTGGGGACTGAGTCCTACGAGCAGTACTTC. This codes for CASSLVGTESYEQYF. The chain has TRBV5-1 and TRBJ2-7, with D perhaps TRBD2 (6 bases). V was cut by 0 bases and J by 1 base, with 11 bases left in between. The germline CDR1 and CDR2 sequences are SGHRS and YFSETQ. The CDR3 runs to 15 residues. Supplemented by reference TRBV5-1 and TRBJ2-7, the full variable domain reads KAGVTQTPRYLIKTRGQQVTLSCSPISGHRSVSWYQQTPGQGLQFLFEYFSETQRNKGNFPGRFSGRQFSNSRSEMNVSTLELGDSALYLCASSLVGTESYEQYFGPGTRLTVT.

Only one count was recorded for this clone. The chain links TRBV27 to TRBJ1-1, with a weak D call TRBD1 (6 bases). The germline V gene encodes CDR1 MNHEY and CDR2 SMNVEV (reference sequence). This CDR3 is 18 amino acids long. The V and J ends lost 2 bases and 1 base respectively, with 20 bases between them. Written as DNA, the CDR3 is TGTGCCAGCAGTTTAAAAGGGTTTTTCCCAGGGGAGAACACTGAAGCTTTCTTT. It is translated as CASSLKGFFPGENTEAFF.

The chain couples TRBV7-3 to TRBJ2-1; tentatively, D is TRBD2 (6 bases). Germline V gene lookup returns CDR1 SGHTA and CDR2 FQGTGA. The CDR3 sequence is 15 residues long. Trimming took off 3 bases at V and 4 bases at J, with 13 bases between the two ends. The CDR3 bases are TGTGCCAGCAGCTTCGGGACTGGGGCATACAATGAGCAGTTCTTC. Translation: CASSFGTGAYNEQFF.

The CDR3 coding sequence is TGTGCCAGCAGTTACGGGTTGGGCAATCAGCCCCAGCATTTT. Protein product: CASSYGLGNQPQHF. The rearrangement links TRBV6-5 to TRBJ1-5; D is unclear. V lost 2 bases and J 2 bases, leaving 7 bases between the germline ends. Germline loops: CDR1 MNHEY, CDR2 SVGAGI. CDR3 size: 14 residues.

CDR3 loop: CASNENPTGIGYGYTF. The CDR3 nucleotides are TGTGCCAGCAATGAGAACCCGACAGGGATCGGCTATGGCTACACCTTC. The genes are TRBV6-1 and TRBJ1-2; 7 positions match TRBD1. Per the germline V gene, CDR1 is MNHNS and CDR2 is SASEGT. V shed 7 bases, J shed 4 bases, and the junction held 15 bases outside the gene matches. The CDR3 has 16 amino acids.

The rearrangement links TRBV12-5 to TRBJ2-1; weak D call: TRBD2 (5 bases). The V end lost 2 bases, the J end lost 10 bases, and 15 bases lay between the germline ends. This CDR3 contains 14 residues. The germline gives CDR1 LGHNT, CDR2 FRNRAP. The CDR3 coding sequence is TGTGCTAGTGGTTTGTCCTTGGAGGTAGGGGAGCAGTTCTTC. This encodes CASGLSLEVGEQFF.

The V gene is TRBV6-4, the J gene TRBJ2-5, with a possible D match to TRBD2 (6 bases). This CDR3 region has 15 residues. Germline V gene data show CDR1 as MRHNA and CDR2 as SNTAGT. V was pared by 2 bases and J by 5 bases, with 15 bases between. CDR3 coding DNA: TGTGCCAGCAGTGACCGTGGGGGACTCCATGAGACCCAGTACTTC. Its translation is CASSDRGGLHETQYF.

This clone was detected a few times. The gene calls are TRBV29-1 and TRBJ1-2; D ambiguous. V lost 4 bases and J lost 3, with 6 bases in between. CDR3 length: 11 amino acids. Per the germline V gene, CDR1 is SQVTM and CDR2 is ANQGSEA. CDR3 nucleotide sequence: TGCAGCGTTGTGGAGGACTATGGCTACACCTTC. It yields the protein CSVVEDYGYTF.

The CDR3 loop is CASSVDAGDEKLFF. The CDR3 region has the DNA TGTGCCAGCAGCGTAGATGCAGGGGATGAAAAACTGTTTTTT. This chain connects TRBV9 to TRBJ1-4; D is perhaps TRBD1 (6 bases). Trimming left V 0 bases short and J 6 bases short, with 9 bases between. The germline V gene encodes CDR1 SGDLS and CDR2 YYNGEE. This CDR3 is 14 amino acids long.

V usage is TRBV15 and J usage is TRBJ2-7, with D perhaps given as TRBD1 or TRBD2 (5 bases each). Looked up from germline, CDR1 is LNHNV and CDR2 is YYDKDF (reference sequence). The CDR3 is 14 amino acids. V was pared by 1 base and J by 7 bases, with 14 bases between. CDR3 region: CATSRVSGRGEQYF. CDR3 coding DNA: TGTGCCACCAGCAGAGTTTCAGGGAGAGGTGAGCAGTACTTC.

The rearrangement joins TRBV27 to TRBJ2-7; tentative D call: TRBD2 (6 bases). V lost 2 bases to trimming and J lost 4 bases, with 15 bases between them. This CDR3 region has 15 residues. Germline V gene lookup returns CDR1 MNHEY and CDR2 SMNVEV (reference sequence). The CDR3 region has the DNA TGTGCCAGCAGTTTACGCGGGGCGCATATTTACGAGCAGTACTTC. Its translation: CASSLRGAHIYEQYF.

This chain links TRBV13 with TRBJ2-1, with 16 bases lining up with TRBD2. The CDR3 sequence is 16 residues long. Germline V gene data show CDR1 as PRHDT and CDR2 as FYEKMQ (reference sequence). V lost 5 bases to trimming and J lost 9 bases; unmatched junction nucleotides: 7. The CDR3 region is CASSTGTSGRAGEQFF. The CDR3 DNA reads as TGTGCCAGCAGCACAGGGACTAGCGGGAGGGCGGGTGAGCAGTTCTTC.